This TCR beta chain was recovered during a study of cytomegalovirus exposure and HLA in healthy donors. Primers: 60 Vbeta forward and 13 Jbeta reverse. TCRdb keeps only in-frame clones here, not all; method: immunoSEQ multiplex PCR. The sample carries more than 150,000 clones, about 80% recorded once. Germline V CDR1 and CDR2: LNHDA, SQIVND (reference sequence). V dropped 8 bases and J dropped 2; count of bases not matched to a gene: 6. CDR3 length: 15 amino acids. V gene TRBV19 combines with J gene TRBJ2-3; TRBD2 agrees at 11 bases. This TCR was sampled from a woman in her twenties or thirties in good health and CMV-seronegative. Material: PBMCs. The CDR3 protein is CASLGTSGNTDTQYF. The CDR3 coding sequence is TGTGCCAGTCTAGGGACTAGCGGCAACACAGATACGCAGTATTTT.